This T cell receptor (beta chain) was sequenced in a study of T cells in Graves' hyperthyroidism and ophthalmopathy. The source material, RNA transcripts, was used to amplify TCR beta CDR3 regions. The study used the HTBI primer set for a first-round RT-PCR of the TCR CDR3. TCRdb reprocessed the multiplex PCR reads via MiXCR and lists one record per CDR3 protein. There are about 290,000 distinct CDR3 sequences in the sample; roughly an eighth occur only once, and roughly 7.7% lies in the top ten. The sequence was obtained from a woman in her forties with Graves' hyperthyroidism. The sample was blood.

CDR3 amino acids: CASSQAGGTGVYEQYF. CDR3 nucleotide sequence: TGTGCCAGCAGCCAAGCGGGCGGGACAGGAGTCTACGAGCAGTACTTC. The chain is built from TRBV4-2 and TRBJ2-7; TRBD1 aligns across 8 bases. The V gene's germline CDR1 is LGHNA and CDR2 YNFKEQ. The CDR3 has 16 amino acids. V gave up 1 base and J gave up 3 bases; unmatched junction bases: 8.